This note documents a single T cell receptor (beta chain) sequence. This entry comes from a study of blood T cell repertoires in COVID-19. Per the study methods: How many nucleated cells were present was estimated from reference gene primer amplification. Profiling relied on immunoSEQ multiplex PCR, and the TCRdb table lists in-frame clones only, not all of them. From that table come the V and J calls and clone size; the DNA was used to work out D and trimming. Of approximately 92,000 clones in the sample, about 80% were seen once. Unmatched junction bases numbered 13, after V lost 2 bases and J lost 7 bases. Germline V CDR1 and CDR2: SGHTS, YDEGEE. The CDR3 loop spans 17 amino acids.

This receptor was taken from a man aged 60 to 75 with acute or convalescent COVID-19. The chain couples TRBV5-8 to TRBJ1-5, with 9 bases aligning to TRBD1. The sample comprised peripheral blood. The CDR3 region is CASSFPGTGTVRQPQHF. The CDR3, as DNA: TGTGCCAGCAGCTTTCCCGGGACAGGGACAGTCAGGCAGCCCCAGCATTTT.